These 5 T cell receptor beta chains share one sample of origin, sequenced in a study of long-term antiretroviral therapy in people with HIV. It was version v3.0 of the immunoSEQ assay that was run at survey level. Libraries were prepared by immunoSEQ multiplex PCR; TCRdb keeps only in-frame clonotypes and omits some of them. Among 25,000 to 35,000 clones listed, more than 95% were seen once. Sequenced material: unsorted PBMCs, taken 6.9 years after starting antiretroviral therapy. These receptors all come from a young man with HIV.

The chain uses TRBV25-1 and TRBJ1-2; 7 bases match TRBD1. V gave up 2 bases and J gave up 8 bases; unmatched junction bases: 8. The CDR3 consists of 14 residues. The germline V gene encodes CDR1 MGHDK and CDR2 SYGVNS. CDR3 protein: CASSEVERGHGYTF. CDR3 nucleotide sequence: TGTGCCAGCAGTGAAGTGGAGAGGGGGCACGGCTACACCTTC.

The chain joins TRBV7-9 to TRBJ2-5; perhaps D is TRBD1 or TRBD2 (6 bases each). Between the trimmed V and J ends, which lost 2 bases and 5 bases, there was a span of 12 bases. Germline V gene lookup returns CDR1 SEHNR and CDR2 FQNEAQ (reference sequence). The CDR3 has 14 amino acids. For the CDR3, the DNA is TGTGCCAGCAGCTTAATGGGGGGCAGGGAGACCCAGTACTTC. Protein product: CASSLMGGRETQYF.

The chain carries TRBV4-1 and TRBJ1-2; 11 bases are shared with TRBD1. The CDR3 is made up of 17 amino acids. V lost 1 base, J lost 8 bases, and 12 bases stayed unmatched. The germline CDR1 and CDR2 sequences are MGHRA and YSYEKL. The CDR3 coding sequence is TGCGCCAGCAGCCAAGTTGGGACAGGGGGGCCCTCTCGAGGCTACACCTTC. Its translation is CASSQVGTGGPSRGYTF.

The chain recombines TRBV4-2 with TRBJ1-5; D gene unclear. The germline V and J ends were trimmed by 0 bases and 2 bases, with 17 bases remaining between them. From germline, CDR1 is LGHNA and CDR2 YNFKEQ. The CDR3 sequence is 18 residues long. This chain's CDR3 is CASSQEDFGPGRNQPQHF. In nucleotides, the CDR3 is TGTGCCAGCAGCCAAGAAGACTTTGGGCCCGGTCGCAATCAGCCCCAGCATTTT.

This clone was counted a few times. V is TRBV6-5 and J is TRBJ2-2, with 8 bases fitting TRBD2. Trimming cost V 4 bases and J 7 bases; bases outside gene matches: 5. Germline loops: CDR1 MNHEY, CDR2 SVGAGI. The length of the CDR3 is 14 residues. DNA for the CDR3: TGTGCCAGCAGTTCCGGGACTAGAGGCGGGGAGCTGTTTTTT. Its protein is CASSSGTRGGELFF.